This entry is about one TCR beta chain. This specimen belongs to a study of T cell changes during pregnancy in multiple sclerosis. Method: immunoSEQ multiplex PCR; TCRdb's copy keeps in-frame clones and lacks some. The table lists tens of thousands of clones, 86% of them singletons. Germline V lookup: CDR1 SGHRS, CDR2 YFSETQ. V lost 3 bases and J lost 1; bases outside the gene matches: 13. The CDR3 contains 17 residues. The clonotype originates from a female donor in good health, enrolled as a control in a pregnancy study. This chain links TRBV5-1 with TRBJ2-7, with TRBD1 matching 7 bases. The sample here was CD8+ T cells from peripheral blood mononuclear cells, taken in the first trimester of pregnancy. The CDR3 bases are TGCGCCAGCAGCTGGGGACGACAGGGCTTAGGGTCCTACGAGCAGTACTTC. Translated, it gives CASSWGRQGLGSYEQYF.